This TCR beta chain appears in the sequencing data of a study of shared clonotypes between healthy human individuals (TCRdb year 2020). General notes on the study: A few men and two women, aged 18 to 49 years, made up the cohort. For each donor, CD4 naive and CD4 memory were each run on three plates, CD8 naive on two plates, and CD8 memory on one plate. The study deeply sequenced blood TCR repertoires of five healthy adults to estimate repertoire size and the extent of clonotype sharing between individuals. Libraries were prepared and TCR repertoires were sequenced by different laboratories using diverse techniques, in order to increase sequencing depth and limit assay-specific biases. Between about 0.8 and 9.5 billion PBMCs per donor were obtained by leukapheresis.

From its cysteine to its phenylalanine, the CDR3 spans 15 amino acids. Left in the record is the CDR3 DNA by itself, 45 bases read in frame from the first base. V sheds 3 bases and J sheds 6 bases, leaving 21 bases between their ends. CDR1 is given as GTSNPN and CDR2 as SVGIG, both from the germline V gene (reference sequence). CD8 naive samples were obtained by positive selection for CCR7 among CD45RO-negative cells, yielding a CD45RA+CCR7+ population from which TemRA cells were excluded. Donors were healthy HIV-negative adults with no recently reported acute infections or vaccinations. Only Caucasian adults living in Nashville, Tennessee, USA were represented among the donors. Blood was collected by leukapheresis, and PBMCs were isolated by Ficoll-Histopaque density gradient centrifugation and then cryopreserved in liquid nitrogen vapor phase. Purity and quantity of every magnetically sorted T cell population were checked by analytical flow cytometry. Genomic DNA was isolated from each sorted fraction and quantified by UV absorbance on a Nanodrop 2000c.

In regard to this clone: Its target antigen remains unknown. One base away there is no much larger clone; base qualities are not given.

What the authors observed across the whole study: Pairwise subsampling indicated that sequencing depth was expected to affect the degree of clonotype sharing among donors. Larger estimated clonotype richness was generally found for naive subsets than for memory subsets. Only blood was sampled, and tissue TCR repertoires likely differ from those in blood. Incomplete sequencing was indicated by rarefaction of sorted-subset datasets, despite the large sequencing depth. When a few donors were compared, the shared fraction of clonotypes was roughly 5% for naive CD4, 3.5% for naive CD8, more than 2% for memory CD4, and around 0.37% for memory CD8. Compared with non-shared clonotypes, clonotypes shared by all four sorted-subset donors had higher generation probabilities. Because the study included a small number of donors, the genetic and exposure-history diversity represented was limited.

Using the deep immunoSEQ assay, TCR CDR3 regions were amplified from genomic DNA by multiplex PCR. Extracted genomic DNA from each cell subset was spread evenly across all wells of several immunoSEQ 96-well plates, with each plate serving as a replicate. For sorted subsets, roughly 200 ng of genomic DNA, equivalent to roughly 33,000 T cell genomes, went into each replicate PCR. The purified libraries were quantified using a Qubit 3.0 fluorometer, sized with a Bioanalyzer 2100, and then quantified again using the KAPA Library Quantification kit. A separate single-read 150-cycle Illumina NextSeq 550 flow cell was used to sequence each immunoSEQ 96-well plate. Turning to the authors' computational methods: Because the immunoSEQ output included only junctional sequences and no quality scores, the filtering could not be the same as the filtering used for full-length reads. Sequences were annotated with PyIR, a Python wrapper for IgBLAST v1.9, and V/J genes and CDR3 were assigned using IMGT germline references. Any read was removed if the V/J assignment was weak (E-value above 1e-6), the CDR3 was missing, or the read contained stop codons, out-of-frame junctions, or ambiguous translated residues. A V3J clonotype was defined by an identical inferred V gene, J gene, and CDR3 amino acid sequence. The percentage overlap between two repertoires was calculated by dividing the number of shared unique clonotypes by the size of the smaller repertoire. Repertoire richness was assessed with RTK rarefaction, the Chao1 estimator, and Recon v2.1 estimates of unobserved clonotypes. Generation probabilities for all TCRbeta clonotypes obtained by the gDNA method from four donors were computed using OLGA. The immuneACCESS repertoire file appears here via TCRdb, limited to in-frame rearrangements. These files lack a portion of the clones; in checked studies, under half of the deficit traces to unresolved V genes, and the cause of the others is not known. The V and J calls and clone size are taken from that table; D and trimming were inferred from the DNA. Within this sample are more than 2 million clones, with roughly 95% of them counted one time only. The ten largest clonotypes hold more than 1.5% of the sample.

The source is a young man in good health. Some clones in this sample may be carry-over from other donors' samples. Recombination linked TRBV30 to TRBJ2-7; the D segment is perhaps TRBD1 or TRBD2, each sharing 5 matched bases. The specimen sequenced was naive CD8+ T cells from PBMCs. The sample's cell subset or site label, in plain terms: CD45RA+CCR7+. The DNA sequence is given as TGTGCCTGGAGCCAAGACGGGACGCGGCCCTCCGAGCAGTACTTC. Its product reads: CAWSQDGTRPSEQYF.